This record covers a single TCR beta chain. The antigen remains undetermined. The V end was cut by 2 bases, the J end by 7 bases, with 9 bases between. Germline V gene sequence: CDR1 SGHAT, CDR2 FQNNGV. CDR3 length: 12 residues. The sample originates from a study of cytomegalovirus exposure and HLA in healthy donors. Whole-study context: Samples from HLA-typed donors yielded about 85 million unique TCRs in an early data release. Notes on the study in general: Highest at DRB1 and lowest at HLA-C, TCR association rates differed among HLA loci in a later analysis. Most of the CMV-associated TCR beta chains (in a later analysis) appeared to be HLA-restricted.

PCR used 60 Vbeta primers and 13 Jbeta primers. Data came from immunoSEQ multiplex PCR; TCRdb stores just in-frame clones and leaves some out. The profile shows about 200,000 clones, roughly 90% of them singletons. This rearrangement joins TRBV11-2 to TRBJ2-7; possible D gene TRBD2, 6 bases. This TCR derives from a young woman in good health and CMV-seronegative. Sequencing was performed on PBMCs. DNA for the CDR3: TGTGCCAGCAGCTTAAATGGGGGGGAGCAGTACTTC. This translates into CASSLNGGEQYF.